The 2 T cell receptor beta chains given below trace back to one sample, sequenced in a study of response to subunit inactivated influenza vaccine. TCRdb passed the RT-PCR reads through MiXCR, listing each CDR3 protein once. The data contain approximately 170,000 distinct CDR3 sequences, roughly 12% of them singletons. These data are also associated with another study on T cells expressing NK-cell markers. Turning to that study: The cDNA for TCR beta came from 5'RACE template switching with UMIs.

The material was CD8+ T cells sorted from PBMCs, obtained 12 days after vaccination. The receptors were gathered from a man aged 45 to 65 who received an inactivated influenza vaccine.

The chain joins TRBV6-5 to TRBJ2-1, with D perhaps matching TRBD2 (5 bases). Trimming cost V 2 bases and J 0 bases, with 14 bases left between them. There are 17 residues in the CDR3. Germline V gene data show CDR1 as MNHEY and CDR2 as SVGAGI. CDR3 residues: CASSYGSRRSSYNEQFF. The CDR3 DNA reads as TGTGCCAGCAGTTACGGGAGTCGTAGGAGCTCCTACAATGAGCAGTTCTTC.

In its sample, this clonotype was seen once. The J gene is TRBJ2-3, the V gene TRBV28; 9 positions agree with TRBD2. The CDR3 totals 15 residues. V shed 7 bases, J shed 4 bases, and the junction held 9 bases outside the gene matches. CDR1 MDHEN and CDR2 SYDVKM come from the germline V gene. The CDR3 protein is CASTPRAGGSDTQYF. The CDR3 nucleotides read TGTGCCAGCACCCCCAGGGCGGGGGGGTCAGATACGCAGTATTTT.